This paragraph reports one T cell receptor (beta chain). The antigen remains unidentified. The DNA input per sorted-subset replicate PCR was about 190 ng, corresponding to roughly 30,000 T cell genomes. The data were produced by immunoSEQ multiplex PCR, yet TCRdb's version contains in-frame clones alone and is incomplete. The sample includes 980,000 or so clones, 76% of them seen just once. The data belong to a study of shared clonotypes between healthy human individuals. Study-level background: A couple of women and a few men aged 18 to 49 served as donors. Study results and caveats: Represented diversity (both genetic and exposure-history) was limited by the small number of donors.

The CDR3 extends over 13 amino acids. Looked up from germline, CDR1 is LGHNA and CDR2 is YSLEER. The V end was cut by 0 bases, the J end by 4 bases, with 4 bases between. The receptor comes from a man aged 18 to 29 in good health. The sample consisted of memory CD4+ T cells sorted from blood. Subset described: CD45RA-negative fraction. The chain carries TRBV4-3 and TRBJ1-3, with D uncertain. The CDR3: CASSQDQGNTIYF. The CDR3 nucleotides read TGCGCCAGCAGCCAAGACCAAGGAAACACCATATATTTT.